By share of the sample, the clone carrying this T cell receptor (beta chain) is medium-sized. Its antigen remains unknown. Regarding time point: pre-treatment sample, taken before nivolumab and TIL therapy. This CDR3 spans 16 amino acids. V gave up 2 bases and J gave up 5 bases; unmatched junction bases: 8. CDR1 MNHEY and CDR2 SVGAGI come from the germline V gene. The data belong to a study of TIL therapy for anti-PD-1-resistant metastatic lung cancer. Study in general: Progressing patients received lymphodepletion, expanded TIL infusion and IL-2. Most patients had lung adenocarcinoma; a few tumors were EGFR-mutant, two ALK-rearranged; half smoked currently or formerly. Study-wide results and caveats: Treatment-naive, never-smoker and oncogene-addicted patients were overrepresented in this highly selected cohort.

The immunoSEQ assay was v3. Profiled with immunoSEQ multiplex PCR; TCRdb holds only in-frame clones, not every one. This sample has fewer than 65,000 clones; approximately 78% occur once, and the top ten carry about 2.8%. The sequenced sample was blood, obtained at baseline. The source is a person aged 25 to 79 with non-small cell lung cancer. This rearrangement joins TRBV6-5 to TRBJ2-7, with 11 bases matching TRBD1. The CDR3 is CASSYRAGTGGNEQYF. The CDR3 region has the DNA TGTGCCAGCAGTTACAGAGCCGGGACAGGGGGGAACGAGCAGTACTTC.